These 9 T cell receptor beta chains came from one sample sequenced in a study of T-cell memory formation after mild COVID-19. TCRdb reanalysed the 5' RACE reads using MiXCR and keeps one entry per CDR3 protein. The sample yields about 140,000 distinct CDR3 sequences, under 30% seen once. Sequenced material: PBMCs or a T cell subset sorted from them (not recorded which). The receptors shown here come from an adult woman who had mild COVID-19 (a few samples of this study predate the infection). Cell type and time point are not known.

The V gene is TRBV24-1, the J gene TRBJ2-1, with D possibly matching TRBD2 (7 bases). CDR3 length: 17 residues. Germline CDR1 KGHDR, CDR2 SFDVKD. The ends were cut back, 0 bases at V and 5 bases at J, with 16 bases in the middle. CDR3: CATSDLGGAAKNNEQFF. The DNA of the CDR3 is TGTGCCACCAGTGATTTGGGGGGGGCAGCGAAAAACAATGAGCAGTTCTTC.

This clonotype turned up a few times. The chain combines TRBV24-1 with TRBJ2-5, with 8 bases fitting TRBD1. Germline lookup yields CDR1 KGHDR and CDR2 SFDVKD. CDR3 length: 14 residues. Trimming at V came to 5 bases and at J to 5 bases, leaving 6 bases not matched to a gene. DNA of the CDR3: TGTGCCACCAGTGCTAAAACAGGGGGGGAGACCCAGTACTTC. Its translation is CATSAKTGGETQYF.

For this clonotype: At one end, the junction sequence differs from germline, possibly due to a read error. The genes are TRBV2 and TRBJ2-3; D is undetermined. CDR3 length: 12 residues. The V gene's germline CDR1 is SNHLY and CDR2 FYNNEI. CDR3 protein: CASSPRTLQYDF. CDR3 sequence (DNA): TGTGCAAGCAGTCCCCGGACCTTGCAGTACGATTTT.

This clonotype was counted only a few times. The V gene is TRBV2, the J gene TRBJ1-1, with D uncertain. The CDR3 sequence is 10 residues long. The germline V gene has CDR1 SNHLY and CDR2 FYNNEI. V was cut by 4 bases and J by 10 bases, with 7 bases left in between. CDR3 amino acids: CASSGVGAFF. For the CDR3, the DNA is TGTGCCAGCAGTGGGGTGGGAGCTTTCTTT. The full variable domain, in which reference TRBV2 and TRBJ1-1 provide the parts outside the CDR3, is EPEVTQTPSHQVTQMGQEVILRCVPISNHLYFYWYRQILGQKVEFLVSFYNNEISEKSEIFDDQFSVERPDGSNFTLKIRSTKLEDSAMYFCASSGVGAFFGQGTRLTVV.

At least ten counts were recorded for this clonotype. The chain employs TRBV24-1 and TRBJ2-4, with 9 bases fitting TRBD1. V was clipped by 7 bases and J by 8 bases; unmatched bases: 2. The CDR3 runs to 12 residues. The germline V gene encodes CDR1 KGHDR and CDR2 SFDVKD. The CDR3 DNA sequence: TGTGCCACCAGCGACAGGGGGGACATTCAGTACTTC. It encodes CATSDRGDIQYF.

This clonotype has just a few counts. This chain connects TRBV7-2 to TRBJ1-2; D is uncertain. The CDR3 extends over 12 amino acids. V lost 5 bases to trimming and J lost 8 bases, with 12 bases between them. The germline CDR1 and CDR2 sequences are SGHTA and FQGNSA. The CDR3 reads CASSPTSGGYTF. Written as DNA, the CDR3 is TGTGCCAGCAGCCCCACGTCTGGCGGCTACACCTTC. Together with reference TRBV7-2 and TRBJ1-2, the CDR3 gives the full variable domain: GAGVSQSPSNKVTEKGKDVELRCDPISGHTALYWYRQSLGQGLEFLIYFQGNSAPDKSGLPSDRFSAERTGGSVSTLTIQRTQQEDSAVYLCASSPTSGGYTFGSGTRLTVV.

This chain joins TRBV7-2 and TRBJ1-5; tentative D call: TRBD1 (6 bases). The CDR3 is 16 amino acids. The germline V gene has CDR1 SGHTA and CDR2 FQGNSA. The V end lost 2 bases, the J end lost 0 bases, and 11 bases lay between the germline ends. The CDR3 protein is CASSLKNRASNQPQHF. CDR3 nucleotides: TGTGCCAGCAGCTTAAAAAACAGGGCTAGCAATCAGCCCCAGCATTTT.

This sequence joins TRBV9 and TRBJ2-7; no reliable D call. The CDR3 has 14 residues. CDR1 and CDR2 (germline): SGDLS, YYNGEE. V was clipped by 4 bases and J by 7 bases, with 18 bases between them. CDR3 bases: TGTGCCAGCAGCAAGATGGACGCCCTGGGGGAGCAGTACTTC. Translated: CASSKMDALGEQYF.

CDR3 sequence (DNA): TGCGCCACCAGATGCGAGTCAGGGGGGAGCGATACGCAGTATTTT. Translating gives CATRCESGGSDTQYF. The chain recombines TRBV23-1 with TRBJ2-3; D is perhaps TRBD1 (7 bases). TRBV23-1 falls under the ORF class, with uncertain function. With 10 bases removed from V and 6 bases from J, the gap between germline ends came to 23 bases. The CDR3 contains 15 residues.